This T cell receptor beta chain is from a study of metastatic and nonmetastatic thyroid tumors. Looking at the study overall: Repertoire comparisons spanned blood and tumor or nodule tissue from malignant and benign thyroid patients.

From the PCR reads, TCRdb re-called clones with MiXCR. The data hold 89,000 or so clones, with approximately 9% observed a single time. Remarks on this clone: This may be a read error, as it is one base from a much larger clone.

Patients had received no treatment of any kind before thyroid surgery. This receptor was obtained from a female donor with papillary thyroid cancer or a benign thyroid nodule (not recorded which). Some clones in this sample may be carry-over from other donors' samples. Material for sequencing was blood.

Here the CDR3 reads CDISKDRSGETKEAFF. For the CDR3, the DNA is TGTGACATCAGTAAGGACAGGAGTGGGGAGACTAAAGAAGCTTTCTTT. V gene TRBV10-3 combines with J gene TRBJ1-1; 7 positions agree with TRBD1. From germline, CDR1 is ENHRY and CDR2 SYGVKD. CDR3 length: 16 amino acids.